This record covers a single TCR beta chain. Its target is not known. The CDR3 covers 13 residues. Germline assignment: CDR1 LNHDA and CDR2 SQIVND (reference sequence). The V and J ends lost 7 bases and 7 bases respectively, with 14 bases between them. This sample was included in a study of beta chain features in type 1 diabetes. Study outcomes and limitations: In every one of the four CD4+ subsets, TCRB CDR3s were moderately but significantly shorter in Type 1 diabetes patients.

Expressed TCRB transcripts got sequenced, as all isolated RNA was reverse transcribed. Sequencing was performed with immunoSEQ multiplex PCR; in TCRdb, only in-frame clones are kept and a portion is missing. The profile covers a few hundred thousand clones, with roughly 15% appearing a single time and more than 0.015% taken by the ten largest. This receptor was obtained from a woman aged 18 to 35 in good health. Sequenced: naive CD4+ T cells from blood. The genes are TRBV19 and TRBJ1-5; D is uncertain. CDR3 nucleotides: TGTGCCAGTACCCTCGGCGGGGAGCAGCCCCAGCATTTT. Translation gives CASTLGGEQPQHF.